A selection of T cell receptor beta chains follows, all from one sample in a study of cytomegalovirus exposure and HLA in healthy donors. Sequencing was performed with immunoSEQ multiplex PCR; in TCRdb, only in-frame clones are kept and a portion is missing. The table includes some 150,000 clones, roughly four fifths detected once. Sequences were obtained from PBMCs. Every receptor here comes from a middle-aged woman in good health and CMV-seronegative. CDR3s include the opening cysteine and the closing phenylalanine or tryptophan. Each record gives: clone size, J gene, D gene, V gene, CDR3 protein, CDR3 DNA. D genes are given only for firm matches. Rows may omit the clone size; those that give it use once, few, many or a size class.

NA | TRBJ1-5 | NA | TRBV4-1 | CASSQEIGDSNQPQHF | TGCGCCAGCAGCCAAGAGATAGGGGATAGCAATCAGCCCCAGCATTTT
NA | TRBJ1-1 | TRBD1 | TRBV30 | CARRGQGRDTEAFF | TGTGCCCGGAGAGGACAGGGTAGGGACACTGAAGCTTTCTTT
NA | TRBJ2-1 | TRBD2 | TRBV19 | CASSIGGLAVNEQFF | TGTGCCAGTAGTATTGGCGGACTAGCAGTCAATGAGCAGTTCTTC
NA | TRBJ2-2 | TRBD2 | TRBV5-4 | CASSLETSFDTGELFF | TGTGCCAGCAGCTTGGAGACTAGCTTTGACACCGGGGAGCTGTTTTTT
NA | TRBJ2-1 | TRBD2 | TRBV9 | CASSVGAGVSNEQFF | TGTGCCAGCAGCGTAGGAGCGGGAGTGTCTAATGAGCAGTTCTTC
NA | TRBJ1-3 | TRBD1 | TRBV11-2 | CASSPSQGRNTIYF | TGTGCCAGCAGCCCTTCACAGGGGAGAAACACCATATATTTT
NA | TRBJ2-5 | TRBD2 | TRBV7-8 | CASSLVPGLDEETQYF | TGTGCCAGCAGCTTAGTTCCCGGACTAGACGAAGAGACCCAGTACTTC
NA | TRBJ2-7 | TRBD2 | TRBV6-5 | CASSYSDGRLSYEQYF | TGTGCCAGCAGTTACTCGGACGGGAGGTTATCCTACGAGCAGTACTTC
NA | TRBJ2-7 | TRBD1 | TRBV13 | CASSPPRDRSSYEQYF | TGTGCCAGCAGCCCCCCCCGGGACAGATCCTCCTACGAGCAGTACTTC
NA | TRBJ2-1 | TRBD2 | TRBV13 | CASSFTSGRALGNEQFF | TGTGCCAGCAGCTTTACTAGCGGGAGGGCCTTAGGCAATGAGCAGTTCTTC
NA | TRBJ2-7 | NA | TRBV4-1 | CASSLVGRGGTYEQYF | TGCGCCAGCAGCCTTGTGGGGAGAGGCGGGACCTACGAGCAGTACTTC
few | TRBJ1-1 | NA | TRBV10-3 | CAISDKGEAFF | TGTGCCATCAGTGATAAGGGGGAAGCTTTCTTT
NA | TRBJ2-1 | TRBD2 | TRBV11-3 | CASSSVGTSGNAEQFF | TGTGCCAGCAGCTCCGTTGGGACTAGCGGGAATGCTGAGCAGTTCTTC
NA | TRBJ1-1 | TRBD1 | TRBV6-1 | CASILRDREFEAFF | TGTGCCAGCATACTCCGGGACAGGGAGTTTGAAGCTTTCTTT
NA | TRBJ1-1 | NA | TRBV28 | CASSYPGEWAEAFF | TGTGCCAGCAGTTACCCGGGGGAGTGGGCTGAAGCTTTCTTT
NA | TRBJ2-3 | TRBD2 | TRBV11-2 | CASSLMGLAGADTQYF | TGTGCCAGCAGCCTAATGGGGCTAGCGGGAGCCGATACGCAGTATTTT
NA | TRBJ1-2 | NA | TRBV6-1 | CASIGTLRADGYTF | TGTGCCAGCATCGGAACACTCAGGGCGGATGGCTACACCTTC
NA | TRBJ1-2 | TRBD1 | TRBV7-2 | CASSLGQHYGYTF | TGTGCCAGCAGCTTGGGACAGCACTATGGCTACACCTTC
NA | TRBJ2-1 | TRBD2 | TRBV19 | CASSTGLAGYNEQFF | TGTGCCAGTAGTACCGGACTAGCGGGTTACAATGAGCAGTTCTTC
NA | TRBJ2-7 | TRBD2 | TRBV7-2 | CASSSPTGTSGRWSYEQYF | TGTGCCAGCAGCTCCCCCACCGGGACTAGCGGGAGGTGGTCCTACGAGCAGTACTTC
NA | TRBJ2-7 | NA | TRBV5-4 | CASSPRDSSYEQYF | TGTGCCAGCAGCCCGCGGGACTCCTCCTACGAGCAGTACTTC
NA | TRBJ1-5 | NA | TRBV7-2 | CASSLVGRNQPQHF | TGTGCCAGCAGCTTAGTGGGGCGAAATCAGCCCCAGCATTTT
NA | TRBJ2-3 | TRBD1 | TRBV5-1 | CASSRYGQATDTQYF | TGCGCCAGCAGCAGGTATGGACAGGCGACAGATACGCAGTATTTT
NA | TRBJ1-4 | NA | TRBV28 | CASTPLGPNEKLFF | TGTGCCAGCACCCCCCTAGGCCCTAATGAAAAACTGTTTTTT
NA | TRBJ2-7 | TRBD2 | TRBV5-1 | CASSPGLAPFEQYF | TGCGCCAGCAGCCCGGGACTAGCCCCCTTCGAGCAGTACTTC
NA | TRBJ1-2 | NA | TRBV9 | CASRTQGARSRGYTF | TGTGCCAGCCGGACCCAGGGCGCGCGGTCACGGGGCTACACCTTC
NA | TRBJ2-1 | TRBD2 | TRBV7-9 | CASSYAGGPGEQFF | TGTGCCAGCAGCTATGCGGGAGGGCCGGGTGAGCAGTTCTTC